Below, 2 T cell receptor beta chains from the same sample are listed, as sequenced in a study of T cell responses to AZD1222 COVID-19 vaccine. Sequenced by immunoSEQ multiplex PCR; TCRdb stores in-frame clones only, minus some. The profile shows 120,000 to 150,000 clones, approximately 90% of them singletons. Sequencing used peripheral blood, obtained on day 0 of AZD1222 vaccination. The receptor set was obtained from an adult in good health.

This rearrangement joins TRBV2 to TRBJ1-3; perhaps TRBD1 as D (5 bases). The CDR3 loop spans 15 amino acids. Per germline, CDR1 SNHLY and CDR2 FYNNEI. Trimming shortened V by 7 bases and J by 0 bases, and 13 bases separated the two germline ends. The chain's CDR3 is CASIVGAHSGNTIYF. The CDR3 DNA sequence: TGTGCCAGCATAGTTGGGGCCCACTCTGGAAACACCATATATTTT.

The rearrangement links TRBV6-5 to TRBJ2-6; D gene unclear. V lost 0 bases and J 2 bases, leaving 8 bases between the germline ends. Germline V gives CDR1 MNHEY, CDR2 SVGAGI. The CDR3 covers 16 residues. For the CDR3, the DNA is TGTGCCAGCAGTTACTCGTTTATTACTGGGGCCAACGTCCTGACTTTC. Amino acid sequence: CASSYSFITGANVLTF.